The 12 T cell receptor beta chains presented below share a single source sample, sequenced in a study of T-cell memory formation after mild COVID-19. TCRdb itself ran the 5' RACE reads through MiXCR, one entry per CDR3 protein. Of about 100,000 distinct CDR3 sequences listed, roughly a sixth are singletons. The sample was PBMCs or a T cell subset sorted from them (not recorded which). The receptors shown here come from a young man who had mild COVID-19 (a few samples of this study predate the infection). Cell type and time point are not known.

This clonotype has a count of ten or more. This chain links TRBV7-2 with TRBJ2-3; TRBD1 is a possible D gene (6 bases). The CDR3 has 15 amino acids. Germline lookup yields CDR1 SGHTA and CDR2 FQGNSA. Trimming shortened V by 5 bases and J by 0 bases, and 12 bases separated the two germline ends. The CDR3 protein is CASSPQTGSTDTQYF. DNA of the CDR3: TGTGCCAGCAGCCCTCAGACAGGTAGCACAGATACGCAGTATTTT. Based on the CDR3 plus reference TRBV7-2 and TRBJ2-3, the full variable domain is GAGVSQSPSNKVTEKGKDVELRCDPISGHTALYWYRQSLGQGLEFLIYFQGNSAPDKSGLPSDRFSAERTGGSVSTLTIQRTQQEDSAVYLCASSPQTGSTDTQYFGPGTRLTVL.

The CDR3 DNA reads TGCAGTGCTAGAGATCTGGAGCCAAAGGGCACAGATACGCAGTATTTT. It translates to CSARDLEPKGTDTQYF. V usage is TRBV20-1 and J usage is TRBJ2-3; no clear D gene. Trimming removed 0 bases from V and 1 base from J, with 14 bases in between. The CDR3 consists of 16 residues. From germline, CDR1 is DFQATT and CDR2 SNEGSKA (reference sequence).

This clonotype was detected many times. The V gene is TRBV7-2, the J gene TRBJ2-3, with D perhaps matching TRBD2 (6 bases). The germline gives CDR1 SGHTA, CDR2 FQGNSA. The CDR3 extends over 14 amino acids. Between the trimmed V and J ends, which lost 3 bases and 4 bases, there was a span of 11 bases. The CDR3 reads CASSFLGGPDTQYF. The CDR3 DNA reads TGTGCCAGCAGCTTCCTGGGAGGCCCAGATACGCAGTATTTT.

This clonotype was counted only a few times. V and J are TRBV4-1 and TRBJ2-4, with D unresolved. The germline gives CDR1 MGHRA, CDR2 YSYEKL. V was pared by 0 bases and J by 10 bases, with 16 bases between. There are 15 residues in the CDR3. The DNA for the CDR3 is TGCGCCAGCAGCCAAGAGGGGAACAGTTTGGGTATTCAGTACTTC. As protein: CASSQEGNSLGIQYF.

This chain joins TRBV5-6 and TRBJ2-5; either TRBD1 or TRBD2 may fit D (5 bases each). This CDR3 has 13 residues. V dropped 4 bases and J dropped 5 bases, with 12 bases sitting between them. Germline CDR1 and CDR2: SGHDT and YYEEEE. The CDR3 loop reads CASSRDVGETQYF. DNA for the CDR3: TGTGCCAGCAGCCGGGACGTGGGGGAGACCCAGTACTTC.

This chain joins TRBV9 and TRBJ2-3, with no clear D. The CDR3 runs to 11 residues. Trimming stripped 5 bases from V and 5 bases from J, with 6 bases between. Germline V gene lookup returns CDR1 SGDLS and CDR2 YYNGEE. CDR3 bases: TGTGCCAGCAGGAAGGTAGATACGCAGTATTTT. This translates into CASRKVDTQYF.

This clonotype was seen a few times. The genes are TRBV5-1 and TRBJ1-1; TRBD1 is a possible D gene (5 bases). Trimming pared 4 bases from V and 5 bases from J, leaving 15 bases between. Germline CDR1 is SGHRS and CDR2 is YFSETQ. The CDR3 totals 14 residues. In nucleotides, the CDR3 is TGCGCCAGCAGCCCTTACCGGGGGGGGACTGAAGCTTTCTTT. This codes for CASSPYRGGTEAFF.

This clonotype was found a few times. The V call is TRBV11-2, the J call TRBJ1-1; maybe TRBD1 (5 bases). Germline CDR1 and CDR2: SGHAT and FQNNGV. V lost 8 bases to trimming and J lost 0 bases, with 16 bases between them. This CDR3 has 15 residues. CDR3 loop: CASAGAGTMNTEAFF. In DNA form, the CDR3 reads TGTGCCAGCGCCGGGGCAGGTACCATGAACACTGAAGCTTTCTTT.

This clonotype turned up a few times. The V gene is TRBV7-2, the J gene TRBJ2-7; unclear D gene. This CDR3 is 15 amino acids long. CDR1 is SGHTA and CDR2 is FQGNSA in the germline V gene. V dropped 1 base and J dropped 3 bases, with 13 bases sitting between them. The CDR3 spells CASSLDFLGDYEQYV. CDR3 nucleotides: TGTGCCAGCAGCTTAGATTTCTTAGGCGACTACGAGCAGTACGTC.

A few counts support this clonotype. The chain employs TRBV27 and TRBJ2-5; TRBD1 matches at 8 bases. This CDR3 region has 16 residues. Per the germline V gene, CDR1 is MNHEY and CDR2 is SMNVEV (reference sequence). V was clipped by 6 bases and J by 0 bases; unmatched bases: 9. As DNA, the CDR3 is TGTGCCAGCAGACCATATTGGGGACAGGACCAAGAGACCCAGTACTTC. It codes for CASRPYWGQDQETQYF.

The genes are TRBV6-2 or TRBV6-3 and TRBJ2-1, with 9 bases aligning to TRBD2. Germline V gene data show CDR1 as MNHEY and CDR2 as SVGEGT. V was pared by 10 bases and J by 0 bases, with 4 bases of the junction left unmatched. CDR3 length equals 14 residues. The CDR3 DNA sequence: TGTGCCACTCGCGGGGGGGCCTCCTACAATGAGCAGTTCTTC. Residues: CATRGGASYNEQFF.

This clonotype was detected a few times. CDR3 region: CASSLRNSPLHF. Here the CDR3 DNA reads TGTGCCAGCAGCTTAAGGAATTCACCCCTCCACTTT. This chain connects TRBV7-2 to TRBJ1-6; D uncertain. CDR1 SGHTA and CDR2 FQGNSA come from the germline V gene. This CDR3 has 12 residues. The ends were cut back, 2 bases at V and 7 bases at J, with 3 bases in the middle.